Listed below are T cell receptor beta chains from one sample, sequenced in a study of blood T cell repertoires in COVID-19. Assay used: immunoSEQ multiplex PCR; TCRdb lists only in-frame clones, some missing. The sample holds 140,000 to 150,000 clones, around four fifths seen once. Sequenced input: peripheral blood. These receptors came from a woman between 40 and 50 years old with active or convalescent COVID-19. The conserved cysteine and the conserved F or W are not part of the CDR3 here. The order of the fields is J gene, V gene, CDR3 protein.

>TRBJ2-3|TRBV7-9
ASSHGHSQSTDTQY
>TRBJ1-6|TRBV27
ASSLSGTRNSPLH
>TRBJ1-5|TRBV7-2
ASSFRGINQPQH
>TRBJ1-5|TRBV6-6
ASSYSQGASQPQH
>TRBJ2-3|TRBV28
AMGGQTTDTQY
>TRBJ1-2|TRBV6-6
ASSFPTQDYGYT
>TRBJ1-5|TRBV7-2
ASSLNRVNQPQH
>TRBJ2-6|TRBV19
ASTPGTFSGANVLT
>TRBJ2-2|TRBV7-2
ASSGTSGLNTGELF
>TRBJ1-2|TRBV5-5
ASSFSISDGYT
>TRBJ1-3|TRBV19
ASSAPTGTGNTIY
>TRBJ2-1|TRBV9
ASSVTGASYNEQF
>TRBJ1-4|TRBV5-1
ASSLAGEKLF
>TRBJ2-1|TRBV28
ASSLAGGPLEQF
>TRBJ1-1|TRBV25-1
ASTQATSNTEAF
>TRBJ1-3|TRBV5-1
ASSQVGGVASGNTIY
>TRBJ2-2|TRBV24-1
ATSDLRTDTGELF
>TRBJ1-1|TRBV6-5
ASSYSSSRVGAF